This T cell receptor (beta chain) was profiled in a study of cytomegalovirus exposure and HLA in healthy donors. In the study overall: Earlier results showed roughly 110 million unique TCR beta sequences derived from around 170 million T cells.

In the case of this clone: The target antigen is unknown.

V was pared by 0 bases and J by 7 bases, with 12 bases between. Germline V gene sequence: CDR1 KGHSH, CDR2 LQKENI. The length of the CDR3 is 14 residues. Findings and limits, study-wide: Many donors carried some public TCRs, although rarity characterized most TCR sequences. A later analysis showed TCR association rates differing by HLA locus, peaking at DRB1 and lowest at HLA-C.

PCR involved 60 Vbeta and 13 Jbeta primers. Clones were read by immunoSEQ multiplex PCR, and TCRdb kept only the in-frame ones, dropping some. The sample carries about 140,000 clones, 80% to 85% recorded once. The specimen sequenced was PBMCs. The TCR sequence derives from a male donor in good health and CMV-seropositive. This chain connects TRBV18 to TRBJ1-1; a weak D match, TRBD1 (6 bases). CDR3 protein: CASSPPGGQVEAFF. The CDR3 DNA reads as TGTGCCAGCTCACCACCGGGGGGGCAGGTTGAAGCTTTCTTT.